These 7 T cell receptor beta chains were sequenced from one sample in a study of blood T cell repertoires in COVID-19. The method was immunoSEQ multiplex PCR; TCRdb's version includes in-frame clones alone and lacks a portion of them. The repertoire includes about 210,000 clones, more than 70% of them detected once, and around 5% sits in the top ten. Specimen: PBMCs or T cells enriched from blood (not recorded which). The receptors originated from a middle-aged man with acute COVID-19.

The V call is TRBV2, the J call TRBJ1-5, with 11 positions matching TRBD1. The ends lost 6 bases at V and 4 bases at J; junction bases unmatched: 8. Germline-derived CDR1 and CDR2 are SNHLY and FYNNEI. The CDR3 loop spans 16 amino acids. CDR3 residues: CASRADRGPGNQPQHF. DNA of the CDR3: TGTGCCAGCAGAGCGGACAGGGGGCCAGGTAATCAGCCCCAGCATTTT.

The rearrangement uses TRBV9 and TRBJ2-7, with D tentatively TRBD1 (5 bases). Germline CDR1 SGDLS, CDR2 YYNGEE. The CDR3 has 13 residues. V dropped 3 bases and J dropped 2 bases, with 9 bases sitting between them. In DNA form, the CDR3 reads TGTGCCAGCAGCGGGGCAGGGACCTACGAGCAGTACTTC. It specifies CASSGAGTYEQYF.

DNA of the CDR3: TGTGCCAGCTCACCAGAGGGACAGAGATATTCACCCCTCCACTTT. This sequence encodes CASSPEGQRYSPLHF. The chain is built from TRBV18 and TRBJ1-6; TRBD1 matches at 7 bases. The CDR3 loop spans 15 amino acids. Per the germline V gene, CDR1 is KGHSH and CDR2 is LQKENI. V shed 2 bases, J shed 8 bases, and the junction held 6 bases outside the gene matches. The full variable domain, with the rest looked up from reference TRBV18 and TRBJ1-6, is NAGVMQNPRHLVRRRGQEARLRCSPMKGHSHVYWYRQLPEEGLKFMVYLQKENIIDESGMPKERFSAEFPKEGPSILRIQQVVRGDSAAYFCASSPEGQRYSPLHFGNGTRLTVT.

This clone came up once. The genes are TRBV4-3 and TRBJ2-5, with 16 bases matching TRBD2. From germline, CDR1 is LGHNA and CDR2 YSLEER. Losses at the gene ends were 4 bases for V and 5 bases for J; bases not matched to a gene: 7. This CDR3 contains 17 residues. The CDR3 reads CASSPGTSGRAGETQYF. CDR3 DNA: TGCGCCAGCAGCCCCGGGACTAGCGGGAGGGCAGGGGAGACCCAGTACTTC.

This sequence joins TRBV5-4 and TRBJ2-1; 8 bases fit TRBD2. J was trimmed by 3 bases and V by 2 bases; bases with no gene match: 7. CDR1 is SGHNT and CDR2 is YYREEE in the germline V gene (reference sequence). The length of the CDR3 is 16 residues. The CDR3 nucleotides read TGTGCCAGCAGCTTTAGGGCTAGCGGGTACTACAATGAGCAGTTCTTC. Encoded protein: CASSFRASGYYNEQFF.

A few counts support this clone. The V and J genes are TRBV19 and TRBJ2-1; D is undetermined. In germline, CDR1 is LNHDA, CDR2 SQIVND (reference sequence). CDR3 length: 12 amino acids. V was shortened by 3 bases and J by 9 bases, with 9 bases between the two germline ends. This CDR3 reads CASSISEPEQFF. The CDR3 DNA follows: TGTGCCAGTAGTATCTCGGAGCCTGAGCAGTTCTTC.

The V and J genes are TRBV9 and TRBJ1-1; the D gene is possibly TRBD1 (5 bases). The ends were cut back, 0 bases at V and 1 base at J, with 19 bases in the middle. Germline V gene data show CDR1 as SGDLS and CDR2 as YYNGEE. This CDR3 spans 18 amino acids. CDR3 residues: CASSVGARQGSPNTEAFF. In DNA form, the CDR3 reads TGTGCCAGCAGCGTAGGAGCTAGGCAGGGTAGTCCGAACACTGAAGCTTTCTTT.